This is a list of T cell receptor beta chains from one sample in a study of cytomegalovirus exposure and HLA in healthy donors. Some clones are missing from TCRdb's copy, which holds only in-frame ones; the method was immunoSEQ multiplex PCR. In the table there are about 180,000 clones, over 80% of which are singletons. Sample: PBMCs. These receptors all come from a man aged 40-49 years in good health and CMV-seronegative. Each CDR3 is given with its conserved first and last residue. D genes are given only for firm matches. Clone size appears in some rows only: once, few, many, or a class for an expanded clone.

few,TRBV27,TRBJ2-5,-,CASSSQTRQETQYF,TGTGCCAGCAGTTCCCAGACAAGGCAAGAGACCCAGTACTTC
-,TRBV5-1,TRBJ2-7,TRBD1,CASSLGDRPYEQYF,TGCGCCAGCAGCTTGGGGGACAGGCCCTACGAGCAGTACTTC
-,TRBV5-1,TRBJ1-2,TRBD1,CASRGTDLYGYTF,TGCGCCAGCAGGGGGACAGATCTCTATGGCTACACCTTC
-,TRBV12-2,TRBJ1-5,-,CASRLVAPGQLVPIDQPQHF,TGTGCAAGTCGCTTAGTGGCACCGGGACAGCTGGTGCCCATTGATCAGCCCCAGCATTTT
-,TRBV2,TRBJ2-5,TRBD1,CASDRGLGETQYF,TGTGCCAGTGACAGGGGGCTCGGGGAGACCCAGTACTTC
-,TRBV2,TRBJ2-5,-,CASSWTPRGQETQYF,TGTGCCAGCAGTTGGACGCCTAGGGGCCAAGAGACCCAGTACTTC
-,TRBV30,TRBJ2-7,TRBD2,CACQPTPRTGLAGPVSYEQYF,TGTGCCTGCCAACCCACACCGAGAACGGGACTAGCGGGACCGGTCTCCTACGAGCAGTACTTC
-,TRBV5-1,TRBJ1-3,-,CASSLAGQTGNTIYF,TGCGCCAGCAGCTTGGCAGGCCAGACTGGAAACACCATATATTTT
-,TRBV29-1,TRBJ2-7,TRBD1,CSVESGTGSPYEQYF,TGCAGCGTTGAATCGGGGACAGGGAGTCCCTACGAGCAGTACTTC
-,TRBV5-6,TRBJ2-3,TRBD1,CASRLTGGNTDTQYF,TGTGCCAGCAGATTGACAGGGGGTAACACAGATACGCAGTATTTT
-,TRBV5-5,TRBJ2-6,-,CASSLRLGLEFSGANVLTF,TGTGCCAGCAGCCTGCGCCTGGGACTGGAGTTCTCTGGGGCCAACGTCCTGACTTTC
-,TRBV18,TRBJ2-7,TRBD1,CASSPGTGGSYEQYF,TGTGCCAGCTCACCAGGGACAGGGGGCTCCTACGAGCAGTACTTC
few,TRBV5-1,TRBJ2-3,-,CASSLEQVSDTQYF,TGCGCCAGCAGCTTGGAACAGGTGTCTGACACGCAGTATTTT
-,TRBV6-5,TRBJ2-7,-,CASSYSSPGGTYEQYF,TGTGCCAGCAGTTACTCGTCCCCAGGAGGTACCTACGAGCAGTACTTC
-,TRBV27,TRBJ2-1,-,CASSLILLGEQFF,TGTGCCAGCAGTTTGATCCTCCTCGGTGAGCAGTTCTTC
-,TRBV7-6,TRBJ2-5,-,CASSPAGETQYF,TGTGCCAGCAGCCCGGCAGGGGAGACCCAATACTTC
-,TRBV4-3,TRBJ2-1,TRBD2,CASSQDLSLAGHNEQFF,TGCGCCAGCAGCCAAGATCTCTCCCTAGCGGGGCACAATGAGCAGTTCTTC
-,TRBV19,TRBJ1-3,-,CASSIGRSGNTIYF,TGTGCCAGTAGTATTGGCAGGTCTGGAAACACCATATATTTT
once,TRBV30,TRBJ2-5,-,CARRGWGIGTQETQYF,TGTGCCCGGAGGGGGTGGGGGATTGGGACACAAGAGACCCAGTACTTC
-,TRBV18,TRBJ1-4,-,CASSPALQVNEKLFF,TGTGCCAGCTCACCAGCCCTACAGGTTAATGAAAAACTGTTTTTT
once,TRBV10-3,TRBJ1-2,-,CAISELTANGYTF,TGTGCCATCAGTGAGTTGACTGCCAATGGCTACACCTTC
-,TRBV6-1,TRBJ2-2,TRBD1,CASSAGQGDTGELFF,TGTGCCAGCAGCGCGGGACAGGGAGACACCGGGGAGCTGTTTTTT
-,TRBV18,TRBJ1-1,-,CASSPMGRSNTEAFF,TGTGCCAGCTCACCAATGGGGCGATCGAACACTGAAGCTTTCTTT
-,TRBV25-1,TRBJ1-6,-,CASSEGRRNSPLHF,TGTGCCAGCAGTGAAGGAAGGAGAAATTCACCCCTCCACTTT
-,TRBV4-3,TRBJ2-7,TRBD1,CASSHTPRDRVSYEQYF,TGCGCCAGCAGCCACACCCCCCGGGACAGGGTATCCTACGAGCAGTACTTC
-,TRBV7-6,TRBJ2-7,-,CASSPRQNSYEQYF,TGTGCCAGCAGCCCCCGACAGAATTCCTACGAGCAGTACTTC
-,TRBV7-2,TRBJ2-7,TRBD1,CASSSDPGGWEYF,TGTGCCAGCAGCTCAGATCCAGGGGGCTGGGAGTACTTC
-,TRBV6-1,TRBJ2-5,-,CASNLASLPGTQYF,TGTGCCAGCAATCTCGCCTCCCTTCCCGGGACCCAGTACTTC
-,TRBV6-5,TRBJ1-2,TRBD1,CASSKPGQGTYGYTF,TGTGCCAGCAGTAAGCCGGGACAGGGCACCTATGGCTACACCTTC
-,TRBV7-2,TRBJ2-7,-,CASSLADFSPYEQYF,TGTGCCAGCAGCTTAGCGGACTTTTCCCCCTACGAGCAGTACTTC
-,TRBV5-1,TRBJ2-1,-,CASSLAVRSSHNEQFF,TGCGCCAGCAGCTTGGCCGTGCGGAGCTCTCACAATGAGCAGTTCTTC
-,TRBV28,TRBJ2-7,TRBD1,CASSPTDRDYEQYF,TGTGCCAGCAGCCCAACAGACAGGGACTACGAGCAGTACTTC